In this sample, the clone carrying this TCR beta chain turned up a few times. This sample was taken from a study of early T cells in non-severe SARS-CoV-2 infection. TCRdb redid the calling of the 5' RACE reads with MiXCR, one entry per CDR3 protein. The sample carries under 45,000 distinct CDR3 sequences, 6% to 9.5% recorded once. CDR1 and CDR2 from the germline V gene are LGHNA and YSLEER. V lost 0 bases and J lost 9, with 15 bases in between. The CDR3 length is 15 residues. V usage is TRBV4-3 and J usage is TRBJ2-4; possible D gene TRBD1, 6 bases. This receptor was identified in an adult who was a healthcare worker with PCR-confirmed SARS-CoV-2 infection or an uninfected control (not recorded which). This specimen consisted of whole blood, obtained at baseline. CDR3 DNA sequence: TGCGCCAGCAGCCAAGAGACAGGAGGAAGGAGCATTCAGTACTTC. This sequence encodes CASSQETGGRSIQYF.